This TCR beta chain comes out of a study of shared clonotypes between healthy human individuals. CD45RO+ cells joined CCR7-negative CD45RA+ TemRA cells to form CD8 memory. CDR3 length: 15 residues. V lost 2 bases and J 0 bases, leaving 10 bases between the germline ends. CDR1 and CDR2 from the germline V gene are MNHEY and SMNVEV (reference sequence). About this clone: Its antigen is as yet unknown.

Whole-study results and caveats: Genetic and exposure-history diversity was limited by the few donors. Incomplete sequencing of sorted subsets was indicated by rarefaction despite large depth.

Here immunoSEQ multiplex PCR was the method, and the copy in TCRdb shows in-frame clones only, minus some. The sample has some 89,000 clones; 67% are singletons. This sequence originates from a man younger than 40 in good health. Material: memory CD8+ T cells sorted from blood. Subset here: CD45RO+ cells pooled with CCR7-negative TemRA cells. The chain joins TRBV27 to TRBJ1-2; D might be TRBD1 (6 bases). Here the CDR3 reads CASSLRGQTNYGYTF. For the CDR3, the DNA is TGTGCCAGCAGTTTAAGGGGACAAACTAACTATGGCTACACCTTC.